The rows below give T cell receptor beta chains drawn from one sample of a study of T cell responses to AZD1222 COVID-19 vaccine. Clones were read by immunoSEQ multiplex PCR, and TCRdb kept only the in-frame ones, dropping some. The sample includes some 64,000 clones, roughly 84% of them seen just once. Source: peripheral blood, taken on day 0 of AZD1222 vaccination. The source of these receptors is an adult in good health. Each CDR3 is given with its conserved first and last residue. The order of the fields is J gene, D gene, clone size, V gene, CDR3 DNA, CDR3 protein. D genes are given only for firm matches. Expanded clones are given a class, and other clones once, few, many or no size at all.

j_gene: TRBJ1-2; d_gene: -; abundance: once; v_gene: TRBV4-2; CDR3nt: TGTGCCAGCAGTCCTTTGCAACACGGGACGTCTAACTATGGCTACACCTTC; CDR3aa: CASSPLQHGTSNYGYTF
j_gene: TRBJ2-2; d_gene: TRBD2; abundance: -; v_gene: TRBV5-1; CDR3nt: TGCGCCAGCAGCTTGCGCGCGGGGGGGCCTCGGGAGCTGTTTTTT; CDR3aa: CASSLRAGGPRELFF
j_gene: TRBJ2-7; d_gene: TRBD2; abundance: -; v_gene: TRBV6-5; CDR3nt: TGTGCCAGCAGTTACTCAGAAGCGGGGGCCTCCTACGAGCAGTACTTC; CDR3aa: CASSYSEAGASYEQYF
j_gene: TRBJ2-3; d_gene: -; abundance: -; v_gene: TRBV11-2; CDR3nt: TGTGCCAGCAGCTTAGGGAGTGATGGACAACTAACAGATACGCAGTATTTT; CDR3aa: CASSLGSDGQLTDTQYF
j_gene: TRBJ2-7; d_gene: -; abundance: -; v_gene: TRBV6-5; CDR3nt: TGTGCCAGCAGTTCGCGGGACGAGCAGTACTTC; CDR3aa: CASSSRDEQYF
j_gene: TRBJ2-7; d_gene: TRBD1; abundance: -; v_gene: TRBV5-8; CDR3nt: TGTGCCAGCAGCTATACCGGGACAGCGTACGAGCAGTACTTC; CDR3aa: CASSYTGTAYEQYF
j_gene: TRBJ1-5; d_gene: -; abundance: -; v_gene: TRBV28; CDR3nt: TGTGCCAGCACAGAAGGGGATTGGGATCAGCCCCAGCATTTT; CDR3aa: CASTEGDWDQPQHF
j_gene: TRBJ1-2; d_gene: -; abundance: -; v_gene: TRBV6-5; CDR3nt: TGTGCCAGCAGCACCACGACGGGATACTATGGCTACACCTTC; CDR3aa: CASSTTTGYYGYTF
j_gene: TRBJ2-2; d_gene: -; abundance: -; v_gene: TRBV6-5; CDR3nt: TGTGCCAGCAGTCCAAGCCGAAACACCGGGGAGCTGTTTTTT; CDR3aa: CASSPSRNTGELFF
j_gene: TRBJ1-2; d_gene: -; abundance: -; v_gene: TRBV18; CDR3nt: TGTGCCAGCTCACAATCGGTGCAGGGAACGTATGGCTACACCTTC; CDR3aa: CASSQSVQGTYGYTF
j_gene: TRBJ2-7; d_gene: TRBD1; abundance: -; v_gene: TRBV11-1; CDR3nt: TGTGCCAGCAGCTTAGGGACAGGGGGCCGCTACGAGCAGTACTTC; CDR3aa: CASSLGTGGRYEQYF
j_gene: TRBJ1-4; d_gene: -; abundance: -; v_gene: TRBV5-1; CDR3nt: TGCGCCAGCAGCCCTGGAGGGATCGGAAAACTGTTTTTT; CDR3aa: CASSPGGIGKLFF
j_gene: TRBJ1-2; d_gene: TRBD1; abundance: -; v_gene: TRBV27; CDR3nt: TGTGCCAGCAGAACAGGGGTTTACGGCTATGGCTACACCTTC; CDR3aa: CASRTGVYGYGYTF
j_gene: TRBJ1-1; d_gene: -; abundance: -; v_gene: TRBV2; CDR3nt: TGTGCCAGCAGCGCCGGGACCCAAGTCACTGAAGCTTTCTTT; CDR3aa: CASSAGTQVTEAFF
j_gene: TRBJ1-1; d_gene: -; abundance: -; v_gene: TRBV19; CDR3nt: TGTGCCAGTAGTATTCATGAGAACACTGAAGCTTTCTTT; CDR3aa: CASSIHENTEAFF